Included here is one T cell receptor (beta chain) sequence, with context. Methods used by the authors: For nucleated cells, counts were estimated from reference gene primer amplification. Data came from immunoSEQ multiplex PCR; TCRdb stores just in-frame clones and leaves some out. V, J and clone size derive from that table, while D and trimming were established from the DNA sequence. The sample consists of fewer than 300,000 clones, roughly 90% of them appearing once. The sample is drawn from a study of blood T cell repertoires in COVID-19. For the study at large: The study drew acute and convalescent COVID-19 samples from the United States, Italy and Spain. Nucleic acid was either cDNA or gDNA, and it came from T cells, B-cell-depleted T cells, or PBMCs.

Germline V CDR1 and CDR2: SQVTM, ANQGSEA. The CDR3 runs to 13 residues. Trimming at V came to 4 bases and at J to 3 bases, leaving 6 bases not matched to a gene. This TCR derives from a man aged 60-69 years who had recovered from COVID-19. J is TRBJ2-7 and V is TRBV29-1; 7 bases are shared with TRBD1. The sample taken for sequencing was peripheral blood. The CDR3: CSVATRQGYEQYF. The CDR3 DNA reads TGCAGCGTTGCGACCCGACAGGGCTACGAGCAGTACTTC.